This T cell receptor (beta chain) was found in a study of blood T cell repertoires in COVID-19. The wider study: Acute-phase and convalescent COVID-19 samples originated in the United States, Italy and Spain.

Germline CDR1 reads MGHRA; CDR2 reads YSYEKL. Unmatched junction bases numbered 6, after V lost 4 bases and J lost 7 bases. The CDR3 extends over 15 amino acids. Donors were grouped by their self-reported clinical history. Here immunoSEQ multiplex PCR was the method, and the copy in TCRdb shows in-frame clones only, minus some. Of more than 250,000 clones in the sample, 70% to 90% were seen once. Sequencing was carried out using PBMCs or T cells enriched from blood (not recorded which). The chain carries TRBV4-1 and TRBJ1-6; 8 bases fit TRBD1. The clonotype comes from a woman in her twenties or thirties who had recovered from COVID-19. In DNA, the CDR3 is TGCGCCAGCAGCCTGGACAGGGCTCAGAATTCACCCCTCCACTTT. It yields the protein CASSLDRAQNSPLHF.